This T cell receptor (beta chain) was recorded in a study of response to subunit inactivated influenza vaccine. This clonotype appeared a few times. Its antigen is unidentified. TCRdb passed the RT-PCR reads through MiXCR, listing each CDR3 protein once. The sample has 400,000 to 650,000 distinct CDR3 sequences, about 7.2% seen once. Study-wide findings and caveats: With each seasonal influenza vaccination, the authors suggested, few new T cells are recruited.

V gave up 6 bases and J gave up 0 bases, with 11 bases separating them. The CDR3 is 15 amino acids. Germline-derived CDR1 and CDR2 are MNHNS and SASEGT. The source material was PBMCs from blood, sampled about 23 months after vaccination. The V gene is TRBV6-1, the J gene TRBJ2-2; tentatively, D is TRBD1 (5 bases). This TCR came from a man in his fifties or sixties who received an inactivated influenza vaccine. The CDR3 spells CASRQFRANTGELFF. For the CDR3, the DNA is TGTGCCAGCAGGCAATTCAGGGCGAACACCGGGGAGCTGTTTTTT.